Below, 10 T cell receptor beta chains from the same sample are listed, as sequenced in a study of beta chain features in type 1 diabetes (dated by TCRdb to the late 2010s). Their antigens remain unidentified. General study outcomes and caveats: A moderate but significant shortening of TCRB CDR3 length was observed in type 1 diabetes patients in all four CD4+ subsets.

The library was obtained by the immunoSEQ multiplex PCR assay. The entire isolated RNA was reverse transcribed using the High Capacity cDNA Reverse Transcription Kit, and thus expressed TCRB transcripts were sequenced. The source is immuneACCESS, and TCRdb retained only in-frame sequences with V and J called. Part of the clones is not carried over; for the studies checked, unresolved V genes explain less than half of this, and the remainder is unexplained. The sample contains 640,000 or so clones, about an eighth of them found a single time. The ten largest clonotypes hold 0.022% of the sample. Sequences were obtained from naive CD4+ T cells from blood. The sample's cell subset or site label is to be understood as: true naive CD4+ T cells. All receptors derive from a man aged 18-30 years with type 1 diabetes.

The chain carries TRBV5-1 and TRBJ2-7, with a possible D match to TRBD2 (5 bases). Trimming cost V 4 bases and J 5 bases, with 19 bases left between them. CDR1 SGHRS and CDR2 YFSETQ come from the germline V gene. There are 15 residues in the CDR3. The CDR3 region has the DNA TGCGCCAGCAGCGAGGGAACGTCGACTCTGGACGAGCAGTACTTC. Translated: CASSEGTSTLDEQYF.

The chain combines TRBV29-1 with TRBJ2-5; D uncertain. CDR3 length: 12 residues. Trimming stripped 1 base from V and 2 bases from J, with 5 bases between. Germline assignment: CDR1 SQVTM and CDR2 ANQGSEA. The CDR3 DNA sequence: TGCAGCGTTGAAGGGCCGCAAGAGACCCAGTACTTC. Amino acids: CSVEGPQETQYF.

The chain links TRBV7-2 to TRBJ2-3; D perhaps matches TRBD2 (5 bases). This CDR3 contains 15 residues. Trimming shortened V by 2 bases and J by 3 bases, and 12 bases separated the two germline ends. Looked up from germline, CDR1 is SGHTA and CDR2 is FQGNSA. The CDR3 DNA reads TGTGCCAGCAGCTTACACTCGGGGAGAACAGATACGCAGTATTTT. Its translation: CASSLHSGRTDTQYF. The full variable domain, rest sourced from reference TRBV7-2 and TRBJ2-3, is GAGVSQSPSNKVTEKGKDVELRCDPISGHTALYWYRQSLGQGLEFLIYFQGNSAPDKSGLPSDRFSAERTGGSVSTLTIQRTQQEDSAVYLCASSLHSGRTDTQYFGPGTRLTVL.

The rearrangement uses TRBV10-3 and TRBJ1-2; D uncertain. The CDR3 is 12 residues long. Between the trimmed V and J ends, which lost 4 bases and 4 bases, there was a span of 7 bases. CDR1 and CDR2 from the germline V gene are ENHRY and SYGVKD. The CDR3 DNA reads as TGTGCCATCAGTGCAGAAGCCTATGGCTACACCTTC. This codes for CAISAEAYGYTF.

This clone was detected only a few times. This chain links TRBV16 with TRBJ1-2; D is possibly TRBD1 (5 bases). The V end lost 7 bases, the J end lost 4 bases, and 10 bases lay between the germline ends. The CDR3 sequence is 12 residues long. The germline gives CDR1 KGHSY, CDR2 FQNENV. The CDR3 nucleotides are TGTGCCAGCACCGGGACGGTCTATGGCTACACCTTC. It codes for CASTGTVYGYTF. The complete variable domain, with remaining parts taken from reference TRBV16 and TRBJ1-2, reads GEEVAQTPKHLVRGEGQKAKLYCAPIKGHSYVFWYQQVLKNEFKFLISFQNENVFDETGMPKERFSAKCLPNSPCSLEIQATKLEDSAVYFCASTGTVYGYTFGSGTRLTVV.

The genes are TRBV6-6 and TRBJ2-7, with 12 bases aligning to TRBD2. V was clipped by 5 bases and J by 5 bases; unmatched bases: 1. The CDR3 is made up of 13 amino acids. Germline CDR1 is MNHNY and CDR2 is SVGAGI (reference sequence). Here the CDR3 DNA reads TGTGCCAGCAGTCGGACTAGCGGGGACGAGCAGTACTTC. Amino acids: CASSRTSGDEQYF.

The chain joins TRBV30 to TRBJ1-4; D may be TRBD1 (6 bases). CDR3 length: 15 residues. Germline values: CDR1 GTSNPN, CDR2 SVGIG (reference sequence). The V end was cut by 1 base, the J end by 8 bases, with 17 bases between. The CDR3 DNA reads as TGTGCCTGGAGTGATCCGAGGGGGGCGCGAGAAAAACTGTTTTTT. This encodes CAWSDPRGAREKLFF.

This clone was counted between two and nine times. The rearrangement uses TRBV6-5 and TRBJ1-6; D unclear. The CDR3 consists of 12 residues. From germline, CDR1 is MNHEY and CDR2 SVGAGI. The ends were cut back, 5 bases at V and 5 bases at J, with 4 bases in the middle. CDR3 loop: CASSDDNSPLHF. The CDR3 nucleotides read TGTGCCAGCAGTGATGATAATTCACCCCTCCACTTT.

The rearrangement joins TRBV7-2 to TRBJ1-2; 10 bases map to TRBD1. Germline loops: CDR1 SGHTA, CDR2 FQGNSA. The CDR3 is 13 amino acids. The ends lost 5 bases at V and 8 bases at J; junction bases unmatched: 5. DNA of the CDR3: TGTGCCAGCAGCCCCGGACAGGGGGAGGGCTACACCTTC. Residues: CASSPGQGEGYTF.

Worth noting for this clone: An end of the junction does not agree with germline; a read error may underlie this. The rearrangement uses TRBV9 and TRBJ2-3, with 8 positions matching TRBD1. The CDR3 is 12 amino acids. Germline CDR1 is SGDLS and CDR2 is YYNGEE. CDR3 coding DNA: TGTGCCAGCAGCCCTGGACAGGGTCCCTCATGTTTT. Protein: CASSPGQGPSCF.